These T cell receptor beta chains were read from a single sample in a study of human T cells and chemical hapten exposure. TCRdb redid the calling of the reads with MiXCR, one entry per CDR3 protein. The sample includes 95,000 to 150,000 distinct CDR3 sequences, over 7% of them seen just once. The sequencing sample was made of whole blood. Receptors were obtained from a human donor in good health. Some clones in this sample may be carry-over from other donors' samples. Both conserved end residues are trimmed from each CDR3. Each record gives: J gene, clone size, V gene, CDR3 protein. Not every row has a clone size; where given, it reads once, few, many or a size class.

TRBJ2-5 | many | TRBV29-1 | SVRLATETQY
TRBJ1-5 | few | TRBV6-5 | ASSYSGDGNQPQH
TRBJ1-5 | few | TRBV12-5 | ASGPQLINQPQH
TRBJ1-2 | many | TRBV12-3/TRBV12-4 | ASSSQGYHGYT
TRBJ1-1 | few | TRBV10-3 | AISESRSGAEAF
TRBJ2-3 | . | TRBV7-2 | ASSLVAGGSDTQY
TRBJ1-4 | many | TRBV7-2 | ASSLVPGTNEKLF
TRBJ1-2 | many | TRBV25-1 | ASVDSNYGYT
TRBJ2-7 | few | TRBV2 | ASSEMGTSYEQY
TRBJ2-1 | . | TRBV6-4 | ASRKLAGGGNEQF
TRBJ2-3 | many | TRBV15 | ATSRTSASTDTQY
TRBJ2-7 | . | TRBV5-1 | ASSSNAGTGGREQY
TRBJ2-1 | . | TRBV11-1 | ASSLWTSGIDNEQF
TRBJ1-1 | many | TRBV14 | ASSQHPTSTEAF
TRBJ1-1 | many | TRBV20-1 | SVRAGADTEAF
TRBJ1-4 | few | TRBV10-2 | ASSLGGRDEKLF
TRBJ1-3 | many | TRBV6-5 | ASSPGTGDGNTIY
TRBJ1-5 | few | TRBV10-3 | AISVQGEGENQPQH
TRBJ2-6 | few | TRBV15 | ATSNPGGANVLT
TRBJ2-6 | many | TRBV7-9 | ASSRFASGANVLT
TRBJ2-1 | few | TRBV3-1 | ASSQEEYNEQF
TRBJ2-2 | . | TRBV11-1 | ASSDRQRNTGELF
TRBJ2-7 | few | TRBV6-6 | ASSYLDRSTPLEQY
TRBJ2-1 | . | TRBV25-1 | ASSKISGGGNNEQF
TRBJ2-3 | few | TRBV29-1 | SVGQGASTDTQY
TRBJ1-5 | many | TRBV19 | ASSMRWSKGNQPQH
TRBJ1-6 | many | TRBV6-5 | ASSPGQGLSPLH
TRBJ1-1 | many | TRBV14 | ASGDSDLEAF
TRBJ2-3 | few | TRBV20-1 | SAGLAGGLSTDTQY
TRBJ1-1 | few | TRBV12-3/TRBV12-4 | ASSSGQGAILAF
TRBJ2-3 | . | TRBV5-4 | ASSLGDSVRDTQY
TRBJ2-5 | few | TRBV7-9 | ASSPPGDGTAKTQY
TRBJ1-3 | . | TRBV14 | ASSQGRSSGNTIY
TRBJ1-6 | many | TRBV10-3 | AISESEGPNSPLH
TRBJ1-2 | . | TRBV7-2 | ASSLQQGTSLLYGYT
TRBJ2-5 | few | TRBV10-3 | AISEGERTGGETQY
TRBJ2-6 | many | TRBV7-2 | ASSLVGRSGANVLT
TRBJ1-6 | few | TRBV18 | ASSPGTGDSPLH
TRBJ1-5 | many | TRBV29-1 | SVRDQGQPQH
TRBJ1-4 | many | TRBV14 | ASSQATGQGDEKLF
TRBJ1-2 | . | TRBV6-1 | ASSNQGNYGYT
TRBJ2-1 | many | TRBV20-1 | SASLTGTGFYNEQF
TRBJ2-1 | few | TRBV4-1 | ASSLWGVGEQF
TRBJ2-3 | few | TRBV6-2/TRBV6-3 | ASTQRRFRSTDTQY
TRBJ2-3 | . | TRBV10-3 | AISEELAGGSTDTQY
TRBJ2-3 | many | TRBV12-3/TRBV12-4 | ASSLDGGGTDTQY
TRBJ2-5 | few | TRBV9 | ASSVRDRERETQY
TRBJ1-2 | few | TRBV7-2 | ASSTDSQLNLYGYT
TRBJ1-5 | many | TRBV10-2 | ASSDGGVTQPQH
TRBJ2-3 | . | TRBV4-3 | ASSQEVIGTEASGDTQY
TRBJ1-2 | few | TRBV28 | ASRGPGTGNYGYT
TRBJ2-1 | . | TRBV5-1 | ASSLEPLAGSLNEQF
TRBJ1-2 | few | TRBV20-1 | SAGTGQGADYGYT
TRBJ1-3 | many | TRBV12-3/TRBV12-4 | ASSLVTGAFGNTIY
TRBJ2-7 | few | TRBV9 | ASSDVDRTYEQY
TRBJ2-3 | many | TRBV12-3/TRBV12-4 | ASRATGPHSHTDTQY
TRBJ2-1 | . | TRBV7-2 | ASSSGPGTGSNEQF
TRBJ1-1 | many | TRBV27 | ASSLGRGTTEAF